Included here is one TCR beta chain sequence, with context. What it recognizes is unknown. Repertoires were generated with immunoSEQ multiplex PCR, while TCRdb's copy carries only in-frame clones and drops some. This table has under 7,000 clones, around two thirds appearing once. V lost 1 base, J lost 9 bases, and 10 bases lay in between. The CDR3 has 13 residues. Germline lookup yields CDR1 SEHNR and CDR2 FQNEAQ (reference sequence). The entry originates in a study of CD8 T cell repertoires and HIV-1 epitope variants. Study background: Each of Twenty-five Gag and Nef epitope peptides stimulated a separate culture. Controls were a CMV, EBV and flu peptide pool, Ebola AY9 negative control, and no-peptide well. Enriched T cells were co-cultured with equal numbers of autologous T cell-negative antigen-presenting cells. The baseline condition was 1M T cells left uncultured.

The chain links TRBV7-9 to TRBJ2-1; D is undetermined. This receptor was obtained from a male donor with HIV. Sequenced sample: cultured CD8+ T cells derived from PBMCs. CDR3 protein: CASSLDGASEQFF. In nucleotides, the CDR3 is TGTGCCAGCAGCTTAGACGGTGCCAGTGAGCAGTTCTTC.